The text below deals with one T cell receptor (beta chain). Germline values: CDR1 DFQATT, CDR2 SNEGSKA (reference sequence). V was pared by 0 bases and J by 3 bases, with 17 bases between. The length of the CDR3 is 16 residues. This entry comes from a study of CD8 T cells in Susac syndrome. Random-hexamer reverse transcription was applied to about 0.45 to 1 ug RNA. Each CDR3 protein is one row after TCRdb ran MiXCR on the immunoSEQ multiplex PCR reads. Of 120,000 or so distinct CDR3 sequences listed, around 94% are singletons. The sequence derives from a human donor with Susac syndrome. Sample: CD8+ T cells from PBMCs. The chain has TRBV20-1 and TRBJ1-1; D possibly corresponds to TRBD1 (6 bases). The DNA for the CDR3 is TGCAGTGCTAGAGACCAAGGACAGCTGGAGTACACTGAAGCTTTCTTT. Encoded protein: CSARDQGQLEYTEAFF.